These 28 T cell receptor beta chains share one sample of origin, sequenced in a study of cytomegalovirus exposure and HLA in healthy donors. PCR was performed using 60 Vbeta and 13 Jbeta primers. Clones were sequenced by immunoSEQ multiplex PCR, and TCRdb holds only the in-frame ones, with some missing. This table holds some 160,000 clones, roughly 73% found once. Material: PBMCs. The receptors stem from a woman aged 30 to 39 in good health and CMV-seronegative.

In this sample, this clone turned up once. CDR3 in amino acids: CATSSSNSPLHF. Written as DNA, the CDR3 is TGTGCCACCAGCAGCAGTAATTCACCCCTCCACTTT. J is TRBJ1-6 and V is TRBV15; the D is unclear. The CDR3 has 12 residues. The V and J ends lost 3 bases and 6 bases respectively, with 3 bases between them. Per the germline V gene, CDR1 is LNHNV and CDR2 is YYDKDF (reference sequence).

The genes are TRBV4-1 and TRBJ1-2; D uncertain. Trimming pared 1 base from V and 4 bases from J, leaving 13 bases between. The CDR3 has 15 amino acids. The V gene's germline CDR1 is MGHRA and CDR2 YSYEKL. CDR3 loop: CASSQGLLSRYGYTF. CDR3 in DNA: TGCGCCAGCAGCCAAGGGTTGCTTAGCCGCTATGGCTACACCTTC.

V gene TRBV5-1 combines with J gene TRBJ1-1; the D gene is possibly TRBD1 (5 bases). Deletions cut 1 base from V and 1 base from J, with 11 bases between. From germline, CDR1 is SGHRS and CDR2 YFSETQ. The CDR3 totals 15 residues. The DNA for the CDR3 is TGCGCCAGCAGCTTGATCCAGGGTGCGAACACTGAAGCTTTCTTT. Translation gives CASSLIQGANTEAFF. The full variable domain, rest sourced from reference TRBV5-1 and TRBJ1-1, is KAGVTQTPRYLIKTRGQQVTLSCSPISGHRSVSWYQQTPGQGLQFLFEYFSETQRNKGNFPGRFSGRQFSNSRSEMNVSTLELGDSALYLCASSLIQGANTEAFFGQGTRLTVV.

This clone was observed a few times. The CDR3 sequence is CASSLVAGGDNEQFF. In nucleotides, the CDR3 is TGTGCCAGCAGCTTAGTTGCGGGGGGAGACAATGAGCAGTTCTTC. The V call is TRBV7-2, the J call TRBJ2-1, with 8 bases fitting TRBD2. V lost 1 base to trimming and J lost 5 bases; unmatched junction nucleotides: 4. The CDR3 has 15 residues. In germline, CDR1 is SGHTA, CDR2 FQGNSA.

The chain links TRBV5-8 to TRBJ2-1; D gene uncertain. The CDR3 loop spans 12 amino acids. Germline assignment: CDR1 SGHTS and CDR2 YDEGEE. V was shortened by 4 bases and J by 5 bases, with 7 bases between the two germline ends. CDR3: CASSAPDNEQFF. The CDR3 bases are TGTGCCAGCAGCGCCCCGGACAATGAGCAGTTCTTC.

The gene calls are TRBV5-1 and TRBJ2-2; no reliable D call. V lost 1 base and J lost 4, with 5 bases in between. CDR3 size: 13 residues. CDR1 and CDR2 from the germline V gene are SGHRS and YFSETQ. CDR3: CASSLSGTGELFF. CDR3 sequence (DNA): TGCGCCAGCAGCTTGTCAGGCACCGGGGAGCTGTTTTTT. Full variable domain (outside the CDR3, taken from reference TRBV5-1 and TRBJ2-2): KAGVTQTPRYLIKTRGQQVTLSCSPISGHRSVSWYQQTPGQGLQFLFEYFSETQRNKGNFPGRFSGRQFSNSRSEMNVSTLELGDSALYLCASSLSGTGELFFGEGSRLTVL.

The chain combines TRBV14 with TRBJ2-1; 7 nucleotides match TRBD2. Germline CDR1 and CDR2: SGHDN and FVKESK. This CDR3 comprises 15 residues. V dropped 7 bases and J dropped 4; count of bases not matched to a gene: 10. The CDR3 bases are TGTGCCAGCAACCCCCGGGAGCGGGAATACAATGAGCAGTTCTTC. Translating gives CASNPREREYNEQFF.

The rearrangement joins TRBV2 to TRBJ2-7; 7 nucleotides match TRBD2. With V trimmed by 8 bases and J by 4 bases, 20 bases remained unmatched. CDR3 size: 17 residues. Germline V CDR1 and CDR2: SNHLY, FYNNEI. The chain's CDR3 is CASRGGGRGRAWYEQYF. CDR3 DNA sequence: TGTGCCAGCCGCGGGGGAGGCCGAGGCAGGGCATGGTACGAGCAGTACTTC.

The chain employs TRBV6-1 and TRBJ2-3; D possibly corresponds to TRBD2 (5 bases). Trimming removed 5 bases at V and 2 bases at J, with 11 bases between. CDR3 length equals 14 residues. Germline V CDR1 and CDR2: MNHNS, SASEGT. CDR3 sequence: CASSRRWPTDTQYF. The CDR3 nucleotides are TGTGCCAGCAGTCGGAGGTGGCCCACAGATACGCAGTATTTT.

V gene TRBV6-6 combines with J gene TRBJ1-1; no firm D call. The germline V gene encodes CDR1 MNHNY and CDR2 SVGAGI (reference sequence). The V end was cut by 7 bases, the J end by 4 bases, with 16 bases between. This CDR3 region has 14 residues. The CDR3 sequence: CASTTTDEGTEAFF. The CDR3, as DNA: TGTGCCAGCACTACGACGGATGAGGGCACTGAAGCTTTCTTT.

Only one count was recorded for this clone. The V and J genes are TRBV19 and TRBJ2-3, with 9 nucleotides matching TRBD2. V was pared by 4 bases and J by 2 bases, with 4 bases of the junction left unmatched. This CDR3 is built from 15 residues. The germline gives CDR1 LNHDA, CDR2 SQIVND (reference sequence). CDR3 sequence: CASSTLAGTTDTQYF. CDR3 coding DNA: TGTGCCAGTAGTACGCTAGCGGGGACCACAGATACGCAGTATTTT.

In this sample, this clone turned up once. The CDR3 nucleotides read TGCGCCAGCAGCCAGCCGGGACTAGCGGGGGGCACAGATACGCAGTATTTT. This sequence encodes CASSQPGLAGGTDTQYF. V is TRBV4-1 and J is TRBJ2-3; 14 bases map to TRBD2. With V trimmed by 3 bases and J by 1 base, 3 bases remained unmatched. Germline lookup yields CDR1 MGHRA and CDR2 YSYEKL. The CDR3 spans 17 residues.

The chain recombines TRBV29-1 with TRBJ2-1; D may be TRBD2 (6 bases). Trimming took off 7 bases at V and 0 bases at J, with 10 bases between the two ends. Germline V gene lookup returns CDR1 SQVTM and CDR2 ANQGSEA. This CDR3 contains 13 residues. In nucleotides, the CDR3 is TGCAGCGGTCGGACTATCTCCTACAATGAGCAGTTCTTC. Protein: CSGRTISYNEQFF.

The table lists this clone with a count of one. This chain connects TRBV28 to TRBJ2-1; TRBD1 agrees at 7 bases. This CDR3 comprises 13 residues. CDR1 and CDR2 (germline): MDHEN, SYDVKM. The ends lost 8 bases at V and 5 bases at J; junction bases unmatched: 6. Here the CDR3 reads CASSAGTDNEQFF. The CDR3 DNA sequence: TGTGCCAGCTCCGCCGGGACAGACAATGAGCAGTTCTTC.

CDR3: CASSLAREGLGSPLHF. The CDR3, as DNA: TGTGCCAGCAGCTTAGCGCGGGAGGGCTTAGGGTCACCCCTCCACTTT. The gene calls are TRBV7-2 and TRBJ1-6; D is unclear. CDR1 SGHTA and CDR2 FQGNSA come from the germline V gene. The CDR3 is 16 residues long. Trimming shortened V by 0 bases and J by 10 bases, and 16 bases separated the two germline ends.

This clone was observed a handful of times. The CDR3 region has the DNA TGTGCCAGCAGCTTTAGGGCAGGGGGAGCTAACTATGGCTACACCTTC. Translated: CASSFRAGGANYGYTF. The chain has TRBV7-9 and TRBJ1-2; 7 nucleotides agree with TRBD1. The CDR3 runs 16 residues. V was clipped by 3 bases and J by 0 bases; unmatched bases: 7. CDR1 and CDR2 from the germline V gene are SEHNR and FQNEAQ (reference sequence).

This clone appeared once. The J gene is TRBJ2-1, the V gene TRBV7-2; 14 nucleotides match TRBD2. The CDR3 has 16 residues. Per the germline V gene, CDR1 is SGHTA and CDR2 is FQGNSA. J lost 7 bases, V lost 5 bases, and 7 bases had no gene match. CDR3 in amino acids: CASSPRTSGGRNEQFF. The CDR3 bases are TGTGCCAGCAGCCCAAGGACTAGCGGGGGGAGGAATGAGCAGTTCTTC.

V and J are TRBV18 and TRBJ1-2, with 7 positions matching TRBD1. The CDR3 is made up of 15 amino acids. In germline, CDR1 is KGHSH, CDR2 LQKENI. V lost 1 base to trimming and J lost 2 bases; unmatched junction nucleotides: 4. CDR3 loop: CASSPQGQLNYGYTF. The CDR3 bases are TGTGCCAGCTCACCACAGGGACAGCTAAACTATGGCTACACCTTC.

The rearrangement joins TRBV7-3 to TRBJ2-2; 9 bases agree with TRBD1. After removal of 5 bases from V and 4 bases from J, the junction contained 8 bases not matched to a gene. Looked up from germline, CDR1 is SGHTA and CDR2 is FQGTGA. The CDR3 length is 16 residues. CDR3 in DNA: TGTGCCAGCAGCCAGGCAGGACAGGGGCTCACCGGGGAGCTGTTTTTT. It yields the protein CASSQAGQGLTGELFF.

V and J are TRBV2 and TRBJ2-7; D is ambiguous. Trimming left V 4 bases short and J 4 bases short, with 5 bases between. The CDR3 consists of 11 residues. Germline assignment: CDR1 SNHLY and CDR2 FYNNEI. As DNA, the CDR3 is TGTGCCAGCAGTGGCTATTACGAGCAGTACTTC. As protein: CASSGYYEQYF.

This chain connects TRBV7-9 to TRBJ1-6; a possible D gene is TRBD1 (5 bases). V was shortened by 5 bases and J by 6 bases, with 14 bases between the two germline ends. The CDR3 has 15 residues. Germline assignment: CDR1 SEHNR and CDR2 FQNEAQ (reference sequence). The CDR3 loop is CASSPLGGSNSPLHF. The CDR3 nucleotides are TGTGCCAGCAGCCCCCTCGGGGGGTCTAATTCACCCCTCCACTTT.

This clone was observed a single time. This chain connects TRBV28 to TRBJ1-5; 9 positions agree with TRBD1. V was pared by 7 bases and J by 3 bases, with 10 bases of the junction left unmatched. The CDR3 runs to 16 residues. Germline V CDR1 and CDR2: MDHEN, SYDVKM. This CDR3 is CASNSPGQGHNQPQHF. The CDR3 nucleotides are TGTGCCAGCAATTCTCCGGGACAGGGACACAATCAGCCCCAGCATTTT.

The V gene is TRBV2, the J gene TRBJ1-3, with 7 bases identical to TRBD1. Unmatched junction bases numbered 10, after V lost 8 bases and J lost 0 bases. Per germline, CDR1 SNHLY and CDR2 FYNNEI. The CDR3 is 16 residues long. CDR3 residues: CASGRQGALSGNTIYF. The CDR3 DNA is TGTGCCAGCGGCAGACAGGGAGCGCTCTCTGGAAACACCATATATTTT.

The V and J genes are TRBV30 and TRBJ2-7, with 12 bases identical to TRBD2. The CDR3 covers 15 residues. V gave up 2 bases and J gave up 7 bases; unmatched junction bases: 9. CDR1 GTSNPN and CDR2 SVGIG come from the germline V gene (reference sequence). CDR3 bases: TGTGCCTGGAGTTACCTGACTAGCGGGGGTCGGGAGCAGTACTTC. Amino acid sequence: CAWSYLTSGGREQYF.

The rearrangement links TRBV6-1 to TRBJ2-5, with 9 bases that match TRBD1. Germline lookup yields CDR1 MNHNS and CDR2 SASEGT. Trimming removed 6 bases from V and 6 bases from J; junction bases left unmatched: 8. This CDR3 region has 14 residues. CDR3 amino acids: CASRLTGGVQTQYF. The CDR3 DNA reads TGTGCCAGCAGACTTACAGGGGGCGTACAGACCCAGTACTTC.

This clone has a handful of counts. The CDR3 here is CATAGQGTWEQYF. CDR3 nucleotide sequence: TGTGCCACCGCGGGACAGGGGACGTGGGAGCAGTACTTC. J is TRBJ2-7 and V is TRBV19; the match to TRBD1 covers 10 bases. The germline CDR1 and CDR2 sequences are LNHDA and SQIVND (reference sequence). The ends lost 10 bases at V and 7 bases at J; junction bases unmatched: 10. The CDR3 has 13 residues.

The gene calls are TRBV27 and TRBJ1-5; D gene uncertain. Trimming left V 6 bases short and J 4 bases short, with 7 bases between. Germline CDR1 MNHEY, CDR2 SMNVEV (reference sequence). The CDR3 is 12 amino acids. For the CDR3, the DNA is TGTGCCAGCAGCCCCATTAATCAGCCCCAGCATTTT. As protein: CASSPINQPQHF.

The rearrangement links TRBV30 to TRBJ1-5, with TRBD1 matching over 9 bases. Germline-derived CDR1 and CDR2 are GTSNPN and SVGIG (reference sequence). CDR3 length: 16 residues. The V and J ends lost 2 bases and 3 bases, in that order; junction bases with no gene match: 8. CDR3 loop: CAWSRTGAVYNQPQHF. The CDR3 DNA sequence: TGTGCCTGGAGTAGGACAGGGGCAGTTTACAATCAGCCCCAGCATTTT.